This T cell receptor (beta chain) was documented in a study of blood T cells in healthy people across ages. On this clonotype itself: A read error is possible here, since a much larger clone lies one base away.

The CDR3 runs 15 residues. Trimming cost V 6 bases and J 6 bases; bases outside gene matches: 13. The second PCR ran 7 to 11 cycles with a sample-barcoded 5' primer and J-beta primers. Via MiXCR, TCRdb re-called the 5' RACE reads, giving one row per CDR3 protein. The table includes around 2 million distinct CDR3 sequences, about 39% detected once. The chain recombines TRBV12-3 or TRBV12-4 with TRBJ1-2; TRBD1 matches at 7 bases. The sequenced material came from blood. The sequence came from a human donor in good health. CDR3 nucleotide sequence: TGTGCCAGCAGCCAATTGACAGGGTCCTACCATGGCTACACCTTC. Its protein product is CASSQLTGSYHGYTF.